This T cell receptor (beta chain) was observed in a study of blood T cell repertoires in COVID-19. J was trimmed by 0 bases and V by 0 bases; bases with no gene match: 11. Germline values: CDR1 SGHDT, CDR2 YYEEEE. This CDR3 is 19 amino acids long. This table comes from immunoSEQ multiplex PCR, and its TCRdb copy is limited to in-frame clones, with some not included. The data contain roughly 130,000 clones, 70% to 90% of them seen just once; the ten biggest clones take up around 2.3%. This receptor was taken from a woman aged 45-65 years who had recovered from COVID-19. Specimen: PBMCs or T cells enriched from blood (not recorded which). The chain is built from TRBV5-6 and TRBJ1-5, with 8 positions matching TRBD1. The CDR3 sequence is CASSLEGQGAYGSNQPQHF. DNA of the CDR3: TGTGCCAGCAGCTTGGAAGGACAGGGAGCCTATGGTAGCAATCAGCCCCAGCATTTT.